The entry below gives a single T cell receptor beta chain sequence along with its context. Its target is not known. The entry originates in a study of vaccination and CD4 T cells after COVID-19. Across the whole study: Blood was drawn a median around 73 days post second dose, range 14 to 241. General study results and limits: Analysis of convalescent patients found that 304 of 307 vaccine-specific clones were spike mono-reactive. The median proportion of reactive clones detected only post-vaccination in convalescent patients was approximately 90%.

In TCRdb, the PCR reads were re-called with MiXCR into one record per CDR3 protein. The sample lists 20,000 to 30,000 distinct CDR3 sequences, 51% occurring once. Dates of PCR positivity, March to December 2020, preceded the US Alpha, Beta and Delta variants. Sequencing was performed on CD4+ T cells from blood, taken before SARS-CoV-2 vaccination. The receptor's source is a human donor who had recovered from COVID-19.

CDR3: CAWRGTGEAFF. The CDR3, as DNA: TGTGCCTGGAGGGGGACAGGGGAAGCTTTCTTT. V usage is TRBV30 and J usage is TRBJ1-1, with 9 bases matching TRBD1. In germline, CDR1 is GTSNPN, CDR2 SVGIG (reference sequence). With V trimmed by 3 bases and J by 8 bases, 1 base remained unmatched. The CDR3 has 11 amino acids.